Included here is one TCR beta chain sequence, with context. Ipilimumab CTLA-4 blockade and focal radiation were given to patients with chemo-refractory metastatic non-small-cell lung cancer. The sample is drawn from a study of radiotherapy plus CTLA-4 blockade in lung cancer. Using immunoSEQ multiplex PCR, the repertoire was profiled, and TCRdb retains in-frame clones only, with some absent. The table has about 90,000 clones, approximately 80% seen once. The specimen was peripheral blood, collected from a patient treated with radiotherapy plus ipilimumab. The receptor was derived from a human donor with non-small cell lung cancer that progressed on radiotherapy plus ipilimumab.

CDR3 in DNA: TGTGCCAGCAGCGCCGGACAGAAAGAGACCCAGTACTTC. Amino acids: CASSAGQKETQYF. The rearrangement links TRBV5-4 to TRBJ2-5, with a possible D match to TRBD1 (6 bases). Deletions cut 4 bases from V and 3 bases from J, with 10 bases between. The CDR3 runs 13 residues. The germline CDR1 and CDR2 sequences are SGHNT and YYREEE (reference sequence).